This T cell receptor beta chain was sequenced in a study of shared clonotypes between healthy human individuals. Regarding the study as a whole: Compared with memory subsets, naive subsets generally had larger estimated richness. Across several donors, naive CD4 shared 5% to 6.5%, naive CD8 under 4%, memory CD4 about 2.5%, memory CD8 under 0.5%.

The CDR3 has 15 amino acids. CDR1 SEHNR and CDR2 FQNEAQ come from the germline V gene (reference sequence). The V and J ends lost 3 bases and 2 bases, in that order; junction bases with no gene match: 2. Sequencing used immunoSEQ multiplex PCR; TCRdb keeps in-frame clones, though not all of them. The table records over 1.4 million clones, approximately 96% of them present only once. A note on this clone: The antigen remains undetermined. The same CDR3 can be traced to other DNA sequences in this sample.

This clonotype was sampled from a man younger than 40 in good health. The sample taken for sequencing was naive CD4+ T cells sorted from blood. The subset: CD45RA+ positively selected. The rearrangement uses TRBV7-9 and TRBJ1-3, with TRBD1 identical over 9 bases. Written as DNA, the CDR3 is TGTGCCAGCAGCTTGGGACAGGGCCCTGGAAACACCATATATTTT. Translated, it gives CASSLGQGPGNTIYF.